This T cell receptor beta chain appears in the sequencing data of a study of blood T cell repertoires in COVID-19 (dated by TCRdb to the early 2020s). About the study as a whole: Samples covering the acute and convalescent phases of COVID-19 were provided by collaborators in the United States, Italy and Spain. The material from the prospective study consisted of cDNA or gDNA derived from T cells, B-cell-depleted T cells, or PBMCs. Deeply sampled blood TCRbeta repertoires from subjects exposed to, actively infected with, or recovered from COVID-19 were included in the dataset. The samples were drawn from two sources: the first 160 participants of the ongoing ImmuneRACE study, and 950 to 1,500 subjects contributed by 6 global collaborators. A de-identified subject ID, COVID-19 status, age in years and sex were almost always included in the sample metadata. A freely available public database, intended as a resource for researchers studying the immune response to SARS-CoV-2, is where the repertoires were released. Where available, HLA class I and class II types were obtained from metadata supplied by the sample provider rather than from assay-based typing. General findings and caveats noted by the study authors: The quantity of clinical and demographic metadata differed by source and by participant and was supplied without curation.

The CDR3 starts with the cysteine, ends with the phenylalanine, and has 15 residues. Only the CDR3 region is kept as DNA, spanning 45 bases read in frame from base 1. V was cut back by 2 bases and J by 3 bases, leaving a gap of 11 bases between them. The germline V gene (reference sequence) provides CDR1 LNHDA and CDR2 SQIVND. Concerning this clone itself: The antigen it binds to is not known. No qualities accompany the bases; no much larger clone lies one base away.

TCRbeta CDR3 regions were amplified from genomic DNA by means of the immunoSEQ Assay, a bias-controlled multiplex PCR. Concerning the study's data processing: Within the assay, amplification of reference gene primers was used to estimate how many nucleated cells each sample contained. To quantify the absolute abundance of each unique TCRbeta CDR3 rearrangement, sequence reads were collapsed and filtered. For each sample, productive Simpson clonality was calculated as the square root of Simpson's diversity index across productive rearrangements. Entries here come from immuneACCESS through TCRdb and include only in-frame sequences with V and J called. Some clones fail to appear in such tables; in the studies checked, an unresolved V gene covers under half of the shortfall, and the cause of the remainder is unknown. Clone size and V and J calls were adopted from that table, with D and trimming inferred from the DNA. Across this sample there are about 140,000 clones, with approximately 80% seen only once. The ten largest clonotypes hold 1.5% to 2% of the sample.

In the prospective study, participants were about 18 to 90 years old, resided in about 25 geographic areas of the United States, and were enrolled through a virtual design. In the prospective study, cohorts were assigned on the basis of participant-reported clinical history obtained from a screening survey and a study questionnaire. Exposed participants were defined as having been in contact with someone with a PCR-confirmed or clinician-diagnosed COVID-19 case within 2 weeks of study entry. Mobile phlebotomists in the prospective study collected whole blood, serum and a nasopharyngeal or oropharyngeal swab from every participant. Additional blood draws and questionnaires over an approximately two-month period could optionally be provided by prospective study participants. Before DNA extraction, blood samples from the prospective study were shipped at room temperature or frozen.

The clonotype comes from a woman under 30 who had been exposed to COVID-19. The chain was built from TRBV19 and TRBJ1-5; no D gene call is confident. Material for sequencing was PBMCs or T cells enriched from blood (not recorded which). CDR3 sequence: CASSIRQAINQPQHF. The DNA reads as follows: TGTGCCAGTAGTATAAGGCAGGCGATCAATCAGCCCCAGCATTTT.